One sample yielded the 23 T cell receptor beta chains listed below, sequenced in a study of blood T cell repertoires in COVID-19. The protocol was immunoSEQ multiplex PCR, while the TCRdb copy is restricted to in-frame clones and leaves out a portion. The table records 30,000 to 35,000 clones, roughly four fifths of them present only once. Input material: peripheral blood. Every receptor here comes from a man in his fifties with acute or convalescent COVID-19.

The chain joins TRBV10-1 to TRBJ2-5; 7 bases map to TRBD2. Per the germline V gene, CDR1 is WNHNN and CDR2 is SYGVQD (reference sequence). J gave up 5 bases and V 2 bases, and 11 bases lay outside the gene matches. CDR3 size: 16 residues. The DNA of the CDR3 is TGCGCCAGCAGTGAGAGGAGAGCGGGACTTGGGGAGACCCAGTACTTC. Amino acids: CASSERRAGLGETQYF.

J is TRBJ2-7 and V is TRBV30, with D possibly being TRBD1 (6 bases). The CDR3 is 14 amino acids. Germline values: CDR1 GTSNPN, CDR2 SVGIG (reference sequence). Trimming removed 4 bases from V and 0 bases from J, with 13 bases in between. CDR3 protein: CAWKTGDTSYEQYF. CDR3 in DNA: TGTGCCTGGAAGACAGGAGATACCTCCTACGAGCAGTACTTC.

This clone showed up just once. CDR3 protein: CASRQAENTEAFF. The CDR3 DNA sequence: TGTGCCAGCAGGCAGGCTGAGAACACTGAAGCTTTCTTT. The gene calls are TRBV2 and TRBJ1-1; D not certain. The length of the CDR3 is 13 residues. V lost 6 bases and J lost 1, with 9 bases in between. CDR1 and CDR2 (germline): SNHLY, FYNNEI.

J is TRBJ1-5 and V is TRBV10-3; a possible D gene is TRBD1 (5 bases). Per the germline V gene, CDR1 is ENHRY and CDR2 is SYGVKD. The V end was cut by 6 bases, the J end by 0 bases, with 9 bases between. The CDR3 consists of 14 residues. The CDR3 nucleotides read TGTGCCATCAGCCTGACAGTTAGCAATCAGCCCCAGCATTTT. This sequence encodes CAISLTVSNQPQHF.

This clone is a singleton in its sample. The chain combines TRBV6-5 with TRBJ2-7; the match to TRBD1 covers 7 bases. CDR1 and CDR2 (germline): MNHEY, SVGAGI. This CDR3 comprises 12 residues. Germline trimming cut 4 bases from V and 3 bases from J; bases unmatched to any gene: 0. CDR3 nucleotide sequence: TGTGCCAGCAGTTGGACAGGCTACGAGCAGTACTTC. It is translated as CASSWTGYEQYF.

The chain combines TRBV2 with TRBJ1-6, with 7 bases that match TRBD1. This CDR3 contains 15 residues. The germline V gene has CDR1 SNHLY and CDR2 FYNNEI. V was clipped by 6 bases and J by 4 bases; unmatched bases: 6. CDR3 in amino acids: CASSVSGQYNSPLHF. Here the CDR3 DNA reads TGTGCCAGCAGCGTTTCGGGACAGTATAATTCACCCCTCCACTTT. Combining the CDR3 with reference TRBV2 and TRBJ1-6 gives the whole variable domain EPEVTQTPSHQVTQMGQEVILRCVPISNHLYFYWYRQILGQKVEFLVSFYNNEISEKSEIFDDQFSVERPDGSNFTLKIRSTKLEDSAMYFCASSVSGQYNSPLHFGNGTRLTVT.

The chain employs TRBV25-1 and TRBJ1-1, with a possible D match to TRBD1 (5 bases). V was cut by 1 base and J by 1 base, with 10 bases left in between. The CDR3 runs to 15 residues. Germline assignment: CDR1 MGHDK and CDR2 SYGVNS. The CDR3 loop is CASSESGVANTEAFF. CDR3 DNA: TGTGCCAGCAGTGAATCGGGGGTGGCGAACACTGAAGCTTTCTTT.

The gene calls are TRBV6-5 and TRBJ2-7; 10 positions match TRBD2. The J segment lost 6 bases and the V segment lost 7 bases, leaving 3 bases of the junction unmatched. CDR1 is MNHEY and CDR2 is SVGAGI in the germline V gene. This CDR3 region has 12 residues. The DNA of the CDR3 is TGTGCCAGCACGGGACTAGCGTTCGAGCAGTACTTC. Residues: CASTGLAFEQYF.

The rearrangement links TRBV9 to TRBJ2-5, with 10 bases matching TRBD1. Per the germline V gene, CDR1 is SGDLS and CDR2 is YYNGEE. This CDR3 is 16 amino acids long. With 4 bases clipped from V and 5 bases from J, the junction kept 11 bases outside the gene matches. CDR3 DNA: TGTGCCAGCAGCTTAGTTCGGACAGGGGGGGTTGAGACCCAGTACTTC. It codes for CASSLVRTGGVETQYF. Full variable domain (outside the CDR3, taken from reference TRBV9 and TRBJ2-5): DSGVTQTPKHLITATGQRVTLRCSPRSGDLSVYWYQQSLDQGLQFLIQYYNGEERAKGNILERFSAQQFPDLHSELNLSSLELGDSALYFCASSLVRTGGVETQYFGPGTRLLVL.

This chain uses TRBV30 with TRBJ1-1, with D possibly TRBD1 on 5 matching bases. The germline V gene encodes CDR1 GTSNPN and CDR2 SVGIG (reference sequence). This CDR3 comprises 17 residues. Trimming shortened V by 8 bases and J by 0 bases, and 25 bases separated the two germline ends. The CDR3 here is CALKVTATWSMNTEAFF. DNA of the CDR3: TGTGCCCTTAAAGTGACAGCCACTTGGTCGATGAACACTGAAGCTTTCTTT.

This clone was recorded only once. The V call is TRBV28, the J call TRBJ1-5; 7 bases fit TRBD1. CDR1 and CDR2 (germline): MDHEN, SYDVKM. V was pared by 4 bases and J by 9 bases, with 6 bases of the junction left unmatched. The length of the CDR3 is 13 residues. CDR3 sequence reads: CASSWDSRGPQHF. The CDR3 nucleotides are TGTGCCAGCAGTTGGGACAGCCGAGGGCCCCAGCATTTT.

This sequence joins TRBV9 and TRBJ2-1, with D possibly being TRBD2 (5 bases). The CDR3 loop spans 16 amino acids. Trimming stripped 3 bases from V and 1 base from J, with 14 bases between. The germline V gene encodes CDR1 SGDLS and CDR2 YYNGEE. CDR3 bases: TGTGCCAGCAGCGCTCCTCGTTGGACTTCCTACAATGAGCAGTTCTTC. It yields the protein CASSAPRWTSYNEQFF.

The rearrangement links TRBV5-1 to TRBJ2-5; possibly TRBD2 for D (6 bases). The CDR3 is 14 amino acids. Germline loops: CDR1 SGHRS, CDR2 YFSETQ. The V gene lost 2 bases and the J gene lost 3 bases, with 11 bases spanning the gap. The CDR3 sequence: CASSLNSGEETQYF. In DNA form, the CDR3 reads TGCGCCAGCAGCTTAAACTCGGGAGAAGAGACCCAGTACTTC.

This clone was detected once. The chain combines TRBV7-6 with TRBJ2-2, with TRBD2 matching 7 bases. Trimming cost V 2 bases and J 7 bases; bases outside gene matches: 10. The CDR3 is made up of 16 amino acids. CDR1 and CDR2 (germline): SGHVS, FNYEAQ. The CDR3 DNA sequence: TGTGCCAGCAGCTTATATTCGCGGGAGAGCGGCGGGGAGCTGTTTTTT. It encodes CASSLYSRESGGELFF.

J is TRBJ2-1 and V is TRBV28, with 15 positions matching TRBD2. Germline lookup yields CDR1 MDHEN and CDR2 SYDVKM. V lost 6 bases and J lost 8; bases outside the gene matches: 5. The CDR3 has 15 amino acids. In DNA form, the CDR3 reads TGTGCCAGCAGCTACGGACTAGCGGGAGGGGATGAGCAGTTCTTC. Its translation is CASSYGLAGGDEQFF.

The CDR3 nucleotides read TGTGCCAGTAGGGGACTAGCGGGACCGAGCTCCTACAATGAGCAGTTCTTC. Its protein product is CASRGLAGPSSYNEQFF. The chain combines TRBV19 with TRBJ2-1; 13 bases fit TRBD2. J was trimmed by 0 bases and V by 6 bases; bases with no gene match: 5. Germline lookup yields CDR1 LNHDA and CDR2 SQIVND (reference sequence). The CDR3 covers 17 residues.

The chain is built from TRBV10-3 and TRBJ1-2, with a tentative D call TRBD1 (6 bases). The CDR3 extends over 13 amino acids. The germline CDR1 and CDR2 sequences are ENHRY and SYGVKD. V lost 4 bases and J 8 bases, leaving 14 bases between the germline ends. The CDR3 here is CAISGDYRDGYTF. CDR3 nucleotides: TGTGCCATCAGTGGTGATTACAGGGACGGCTACACCTTC.

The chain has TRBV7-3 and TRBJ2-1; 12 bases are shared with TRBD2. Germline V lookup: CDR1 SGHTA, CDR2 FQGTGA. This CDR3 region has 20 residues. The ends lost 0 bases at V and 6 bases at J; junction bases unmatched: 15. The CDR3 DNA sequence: TGTGCCAGCAGCTTAACGGCGCCCGGGGCTAGCGGGAGGGCCGCCAATGAGCAGTTCTTC. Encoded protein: CASSLTAPGASGRAANEQFF.

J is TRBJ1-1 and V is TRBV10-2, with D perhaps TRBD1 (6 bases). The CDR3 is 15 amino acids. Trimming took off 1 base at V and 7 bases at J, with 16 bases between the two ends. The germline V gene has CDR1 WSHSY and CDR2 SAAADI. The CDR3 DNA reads TGCGCCAGCAGTGAGTACAAATCGGGGGGGCTTGAAGCTTTCTTT. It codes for CASSEYKSGGLEAFF.

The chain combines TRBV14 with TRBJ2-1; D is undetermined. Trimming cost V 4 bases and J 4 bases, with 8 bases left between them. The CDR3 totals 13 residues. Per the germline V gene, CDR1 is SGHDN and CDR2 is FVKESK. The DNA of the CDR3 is TGTGCCAGCAGCCCTCGCGGATACAATGAGCAGTTCTTC. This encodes CASSPRGYNEQFF.

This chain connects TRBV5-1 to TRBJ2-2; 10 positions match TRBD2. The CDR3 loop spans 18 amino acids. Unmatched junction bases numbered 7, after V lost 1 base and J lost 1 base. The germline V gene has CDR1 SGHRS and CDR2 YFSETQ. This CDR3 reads CASSLWPSGSRNTGELFF. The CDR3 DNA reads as TGCGCCAGCAGCTTGTGGCCTAGCGGGAGTCGGAACACCGGGGAGCTGTTTTTT.

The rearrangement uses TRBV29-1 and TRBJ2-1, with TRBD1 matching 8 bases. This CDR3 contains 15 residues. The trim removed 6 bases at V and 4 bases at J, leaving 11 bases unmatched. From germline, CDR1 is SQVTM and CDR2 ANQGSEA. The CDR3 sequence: CSVEPSWTGYNEQFF. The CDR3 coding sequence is TGCAGCGTCGAACCCTCCTGGACAGGGTACAATGAGCAGTTCTTC.

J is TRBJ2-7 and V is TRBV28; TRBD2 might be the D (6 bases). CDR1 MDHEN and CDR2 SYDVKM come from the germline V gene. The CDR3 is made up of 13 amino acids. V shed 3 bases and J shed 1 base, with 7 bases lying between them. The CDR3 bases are TGTGCCAGCAGTTTTGCGGGATCCTACGAGCAGTACTTC. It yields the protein CASSFAGSYEQYF.